This is a list of T cell receptor beta chains from one sample in a study of T cells in Graves' hyperthyroidism and ophthalmopathy. MiXCR, applied by TCRdb to the multiplex PCR reads, yields one record per CDR3 protein. The data contain some 92,000 distinct CDR3 sequences, 40% of them singletons. The sample taken for sequencing was peripheral blood or thyroid tissue (not recorded which). The receptors originated from a woman in her thirties with Graves' hyperthyroidism. CDR3s include the opening cysteine and the closing phenylalanine or tryptophan. Fields, in order: clone size, D gene, J gene, V gene, CDR3 protein, CDR3 DNA. A D gene is named only where the DNA matches it firmly. Some rows have no size entry. The others give once, few or many, or a class for an expanded clone.

>.|.|TRBJ2-5|TRBV20-1
CSVDPGTDSQETQYF
TGCAGCGTTGACCCCGGGACGGATTCTCAAGAGACCCAGTACTTC
>.|.|TRBJ2-2|TRBV2
CASAGELFF
TGTGCCAGCGCCGGGGAGCTGTTTTTT
>many|.|TRBJ1-4|TRBV29-1
CSVGGSSKLFF
TGCAGCGTCGGTGGGTCGTCAAAACTGTTTTTT
>few|.|TRBJ2-3|TRBV5-4
CASSPEQVQDTQYF
TGTGCCAGCAGCCCGGAACAGGTTCAGGATACGCAGTATTTT
>.|TRBD2|TRBJ2-3|TRBV5-1
CASSLSGTSGRVTDTQYF
TGCGCCAGCAGCCTCTCCGGGACTAGCGGCCGAGTCACAGATACGCAGTATTTT
>few|.|TRBJ1-6|TRBV4-2
CASSPTGRSANYNSPLHF
TGTGCCAGCAGCCCTACTGGCAGGAGCGCGAACTATAATTCACCCCTCCACTTT
>many|.|TRBJ1-6|TRBV9
CASSEWGAGYRSPLHF
TGTGCCAGCAGCGAATGGGGGGCAGGGTATAGGTCACCCCTCCACTTT
>.|TRBD1|TRBJ1-5|TRBV7-8
CASRAGTENQPQHF
TGTGCCAGCAGGGCCGGGACAGAAAATCAGCCCCAGCATTTT
>many|.|TRBJ2-5|TRBV6-5
CASSYSRTIGTQYF
TGTGCCAGCAGTTACTCGCGGACTATTGGGACCCAGTACTTC
>.|.|TRBJ2-2|TRBV2
CASKPSAGELFF
TGTGCCAGCAAGCCGAGCGCGGGGGAGCTGTTTTTT
>.|.|TRBJ1-4|TRBV15
CATSSPVTENEKLFF
TGTGCCACCAGCAGCCCAGTGACAGAGAATGAAAAACTGTTTTTT
>.|.|TRBJ2-7|TRBV29-1
CSVAGTSLYEQYF
TGCAGCGTTGCCGGGACATCTCTCTACGAGCAGTACTTC
>many|.|TRBJ2-7|TRBV11-2
CASSFGTSYEQYF
TGTGCCAGCAGCTTTGGGACTTCCTACGAGCAGTACTTC
>.|.|TRBJ2-7|TRBV20-1
CSAFDTIGGYEQYF
TGCAGTGCCTTTGACACCATCGGGGGCTACGAGCAGTACTTC
>many|.|TRBJ2-7|TRBV7-6
CASSLGGAQNEQYF
TGTGCCAGCAGCTTAGGGGGGGCGCAAAACGAGCAGTACTTC
>.|TRBD2|TRBJ2-7|TRBV27
CASTPRAGGFHEQYF
TGTGCCAGCACCCCAAGGGCGGGAGGGTTCCACGAGCAGTACTTC
>many|.|TRBJ2-5|TRBV30
CAWSEGTQETQYF
TGTGCCTGGAGTGAGGGAACACAAGAGACCCAGTACTTC